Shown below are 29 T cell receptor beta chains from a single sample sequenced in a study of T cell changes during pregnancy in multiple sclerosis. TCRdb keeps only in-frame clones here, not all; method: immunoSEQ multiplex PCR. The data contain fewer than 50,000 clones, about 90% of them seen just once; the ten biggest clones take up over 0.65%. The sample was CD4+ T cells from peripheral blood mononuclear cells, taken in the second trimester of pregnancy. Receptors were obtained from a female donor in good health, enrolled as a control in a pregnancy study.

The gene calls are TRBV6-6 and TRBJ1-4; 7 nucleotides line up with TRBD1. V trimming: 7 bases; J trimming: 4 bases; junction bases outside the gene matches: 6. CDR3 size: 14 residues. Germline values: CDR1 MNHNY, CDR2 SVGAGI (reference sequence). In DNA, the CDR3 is TGTGCCAGCAAAAGCGGACAGGTTAATGAAAAACTGTTTTTT. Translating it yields CASKSGQVNEKLFF.

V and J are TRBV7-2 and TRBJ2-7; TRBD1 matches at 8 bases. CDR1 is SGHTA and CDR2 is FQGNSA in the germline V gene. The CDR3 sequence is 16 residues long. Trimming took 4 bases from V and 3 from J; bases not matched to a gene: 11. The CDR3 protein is CASSYAAGTGNYEQYF. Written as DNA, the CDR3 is TGTGCCAGCAGCTACGCCGCAGGGACAGGCAACTACGAGCAGTACTTC. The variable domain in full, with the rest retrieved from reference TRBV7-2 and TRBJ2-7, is GAGVSQSPSNKVTEKGKDVELRCDPISGHTALYWYRQSLGQGLEFLIYFQGNSAPDKSGLPSDRFSAERTGGSVSTLTIQRTQQEDSAVYLCASSYAAGTGNYEQYFGPGTRLTVT.

As DNA, the CDR3 is TGTGCCAGCTCTCTGGACTCTAACTATGGCTACACCTTC. Translation gives CASSLDSNYGYTF. The rearrangement joins TRBV18 to TRBJ1-2, with D unclear. The V end lost 6 bases, the J end lost 0 bases, and 8 bases lay between the germline ends. Germline values: CDR1 KGHSH, CDR2 LQKENI. The length of the CDR3 is 13 residues.

CDR3 in amino acids: CASSRTGDFNQPQHF. The CDR3 nucleotides read TGTGCCAGCAGCCGGACAGGGGATTTTAATCAGCCCCAGCATTTT. This chain connects TRBV5-6 to TRBJ1-5; 9 positions match TRBD1. In germline, CDR1 is SGHDT, CDR2 YYEEEE. V lost 4 bases to trimming and J lost 4 bases; unmatched junction nucleotides: 6. The length of the CDR3 is 15 residues.

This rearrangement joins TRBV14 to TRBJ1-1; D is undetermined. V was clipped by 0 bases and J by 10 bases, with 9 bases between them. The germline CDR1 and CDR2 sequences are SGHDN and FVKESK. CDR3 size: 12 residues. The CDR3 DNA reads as TGTGCCAGCAGCCAAGATCTGAGGGTAGCTTTCTTT. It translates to CASSQDLRVAFF.

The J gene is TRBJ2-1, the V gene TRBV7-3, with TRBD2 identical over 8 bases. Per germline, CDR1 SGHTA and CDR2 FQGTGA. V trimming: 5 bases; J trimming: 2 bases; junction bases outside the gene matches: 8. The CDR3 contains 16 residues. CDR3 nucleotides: TGTGCCAGCAGCCCCAAAGCGGGGGCCACCTACAATGAGCAGTTCTTC. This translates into CASSPKAGATYNEQFF. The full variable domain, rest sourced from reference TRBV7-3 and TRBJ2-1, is GAGVSQTPSNKVTEKGKYVELRCDPISGHTALYWYRQSLGQGPEFLIYFQGTGAADDSGLPNDRFFAVRPEGSVSTLKIQRTERGDSAVYLCASSPKAGATYNEQFFGPGTRLTVL.

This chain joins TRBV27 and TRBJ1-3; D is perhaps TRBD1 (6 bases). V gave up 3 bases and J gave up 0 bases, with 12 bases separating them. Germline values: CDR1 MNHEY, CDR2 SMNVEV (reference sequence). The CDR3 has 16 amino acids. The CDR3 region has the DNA TGTGCCAGCAGTTTCCAGGGGACCCCCTCTGGAAACACCATATATTTT. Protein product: CASSFQGTPSGNTIYF.

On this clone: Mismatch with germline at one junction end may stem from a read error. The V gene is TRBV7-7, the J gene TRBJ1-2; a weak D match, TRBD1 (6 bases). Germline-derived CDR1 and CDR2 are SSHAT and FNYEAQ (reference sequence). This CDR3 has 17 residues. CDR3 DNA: TGTGCTAGCAGCTTAGGCCCCAGGACAGCCGGGTCCTATGGCTACACCTTC. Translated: CASSLGPRTAGSYGYTF.

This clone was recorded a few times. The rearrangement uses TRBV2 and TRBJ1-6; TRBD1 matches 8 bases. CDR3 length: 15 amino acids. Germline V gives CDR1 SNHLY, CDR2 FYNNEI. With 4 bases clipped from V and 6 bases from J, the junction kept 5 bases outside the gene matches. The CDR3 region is CASSAGGQVNSPLHF. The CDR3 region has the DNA TGTGCCAGCAGTGCGGGGGGACAGGTTAATTCACCCCTCCACTTT.

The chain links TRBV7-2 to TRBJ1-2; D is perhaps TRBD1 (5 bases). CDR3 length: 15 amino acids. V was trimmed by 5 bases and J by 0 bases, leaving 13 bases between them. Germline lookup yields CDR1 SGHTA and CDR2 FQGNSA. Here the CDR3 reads CASSPTGQPNYGYTF. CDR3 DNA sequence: TGTGCCAGCAGCCCTACAGGACAACCTAACTATGGCTACACCTTC.

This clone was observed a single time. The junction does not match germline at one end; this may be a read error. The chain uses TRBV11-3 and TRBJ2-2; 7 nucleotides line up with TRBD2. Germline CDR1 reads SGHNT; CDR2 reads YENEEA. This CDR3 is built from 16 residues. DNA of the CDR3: TGTGCCAGCAGATTAGCGGGCCAGGGAAGCACCGGGGAGCTGTTTTTT. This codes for CASRLAGQGSTGELFF.

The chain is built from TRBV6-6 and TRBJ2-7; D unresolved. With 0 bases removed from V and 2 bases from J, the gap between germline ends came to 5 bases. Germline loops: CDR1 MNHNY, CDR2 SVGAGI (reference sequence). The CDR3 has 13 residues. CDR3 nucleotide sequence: TGTGCCAGCAGTTACTCGCCGGCCTACGAGCAGTACTTC. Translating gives CASSYSPAYEQYF.

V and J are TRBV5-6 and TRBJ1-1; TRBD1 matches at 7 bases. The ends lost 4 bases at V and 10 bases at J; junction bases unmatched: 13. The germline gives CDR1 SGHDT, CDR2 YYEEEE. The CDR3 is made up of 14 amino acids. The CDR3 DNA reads TGTGCCAGCAGCCTACGACAAGGGGGCGTCGGAGCTTTCTTT. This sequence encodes CASSLRQGGVGAFF.

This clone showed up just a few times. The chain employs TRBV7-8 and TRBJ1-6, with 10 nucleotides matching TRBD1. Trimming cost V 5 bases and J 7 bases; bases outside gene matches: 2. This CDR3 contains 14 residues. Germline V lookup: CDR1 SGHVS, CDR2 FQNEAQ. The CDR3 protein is CASSPDRGNSPLHF. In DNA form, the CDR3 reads TGTGCCAGCAGCCCGGACAGGGGGAATTCACCCCTCCACTTT. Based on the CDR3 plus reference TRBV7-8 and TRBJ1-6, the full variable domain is GAGVSQSPRYKVAKRGQDVALRCDPISGHVSLFWYQQALGQGPEFLTYFQNEAQLDKSGLPSDRFFAERPEGSVSTLKIQRTQQEDSAVYLCASSPDRGNSPLHFGNGTRLTVT.

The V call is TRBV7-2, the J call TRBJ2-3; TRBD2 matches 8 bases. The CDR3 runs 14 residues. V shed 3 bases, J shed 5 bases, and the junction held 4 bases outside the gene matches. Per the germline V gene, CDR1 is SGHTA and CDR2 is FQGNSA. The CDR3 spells CASSFGGAKDTQYF. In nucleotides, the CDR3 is TGTGCCAGCAGCTTCGGGGGGGCGAAAGATACGCAGTATTTT.

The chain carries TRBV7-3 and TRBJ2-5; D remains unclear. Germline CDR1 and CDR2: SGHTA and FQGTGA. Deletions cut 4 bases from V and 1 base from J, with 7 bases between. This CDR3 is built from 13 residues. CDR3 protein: CASSYMSQETQYF. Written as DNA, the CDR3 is TGTGCCAGCAGCTACATGTCCCAAGAGACCCAGTACTTC.

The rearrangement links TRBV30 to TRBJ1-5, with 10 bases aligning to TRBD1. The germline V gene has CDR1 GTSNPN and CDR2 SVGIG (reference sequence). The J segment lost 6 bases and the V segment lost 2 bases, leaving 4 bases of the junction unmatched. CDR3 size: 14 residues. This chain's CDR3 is CAWSLGQGTQPQHF. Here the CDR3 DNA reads TGTGCCTGGAGTCTGGGACAGGGGACTCAGCCCCAGCATTTT.

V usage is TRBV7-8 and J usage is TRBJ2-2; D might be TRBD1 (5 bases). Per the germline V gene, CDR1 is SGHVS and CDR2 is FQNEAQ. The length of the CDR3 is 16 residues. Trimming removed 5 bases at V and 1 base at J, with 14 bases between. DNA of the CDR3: TGTGCCAGCAGCGTACAGGCCCTGATGAACACCGGGGAGCTGTTTTTT. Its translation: CASSVQALMNTGELFF.

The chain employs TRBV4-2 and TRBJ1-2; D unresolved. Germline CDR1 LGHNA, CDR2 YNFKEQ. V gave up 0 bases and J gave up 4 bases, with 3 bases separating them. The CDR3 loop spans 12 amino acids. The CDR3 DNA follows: TGTGCCAGCAGCCAAGATATCTATGGCTACACCTTC. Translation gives CASSQDIYGYTF.

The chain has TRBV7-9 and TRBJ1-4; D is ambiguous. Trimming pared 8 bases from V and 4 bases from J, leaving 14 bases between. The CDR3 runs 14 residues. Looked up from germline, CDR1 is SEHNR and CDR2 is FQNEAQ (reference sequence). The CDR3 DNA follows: TGTGCCAGCGGCACCCCGGGAGGTAATGAAAAACTGTTTTTT. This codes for CASGTPGGNEKLFF.

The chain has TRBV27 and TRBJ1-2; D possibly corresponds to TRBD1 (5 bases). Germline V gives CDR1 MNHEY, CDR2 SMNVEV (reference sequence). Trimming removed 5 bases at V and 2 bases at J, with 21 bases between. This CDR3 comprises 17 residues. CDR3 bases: TGTGCCAGCAGTCGGGGTGGGGCAGGGAGGATGAACTATGGCTACACCTTC. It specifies CASSRGGAGRMNYGYTF.

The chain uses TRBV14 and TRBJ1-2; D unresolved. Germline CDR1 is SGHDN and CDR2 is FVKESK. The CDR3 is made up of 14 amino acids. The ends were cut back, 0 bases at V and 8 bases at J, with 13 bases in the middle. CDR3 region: CASSQERLRGGYTF. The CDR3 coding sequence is TGTGCCAGCAGCCAAGAAAGGCTTCGCGGAGGCTACACCTTC.

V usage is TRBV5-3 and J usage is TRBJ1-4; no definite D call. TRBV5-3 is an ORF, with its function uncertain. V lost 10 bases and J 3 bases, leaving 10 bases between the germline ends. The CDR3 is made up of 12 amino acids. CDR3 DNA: TGTGCCGCCCGGGTCTCTAATGAAAAACTGTTTTTT. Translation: CAARVSNEKLFF.

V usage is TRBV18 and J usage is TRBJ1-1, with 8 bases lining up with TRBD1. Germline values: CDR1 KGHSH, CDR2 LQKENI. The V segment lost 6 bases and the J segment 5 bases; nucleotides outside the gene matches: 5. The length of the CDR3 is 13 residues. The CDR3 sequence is CASSPTGVTEAFF. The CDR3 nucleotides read TGTGCCAGCTCGCCGACAGGGGTAACTGAAGCTTTCTTT.

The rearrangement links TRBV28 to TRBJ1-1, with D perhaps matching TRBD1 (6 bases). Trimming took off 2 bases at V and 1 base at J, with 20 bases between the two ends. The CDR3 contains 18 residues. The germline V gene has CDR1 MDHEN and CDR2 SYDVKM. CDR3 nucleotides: TGTGCCAGCAGTTTAGCCCCGGACAGAAACCACCGGAACACTGAAGCTTTCTTT. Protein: CASSLAPDRNHRNTEAFF.

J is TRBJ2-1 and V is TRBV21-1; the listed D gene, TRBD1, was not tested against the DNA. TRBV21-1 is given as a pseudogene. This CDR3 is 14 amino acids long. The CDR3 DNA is TGTGCCAGCAGCTTGACCTTCCCAGGCCATGAGCAGTTCTTC. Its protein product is CASSLTFPGHEQFF.

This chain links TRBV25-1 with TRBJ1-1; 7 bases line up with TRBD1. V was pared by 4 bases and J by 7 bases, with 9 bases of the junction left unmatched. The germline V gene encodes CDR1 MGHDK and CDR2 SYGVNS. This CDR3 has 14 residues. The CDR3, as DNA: TGTGCCAGCAGTGGATATTCAGGACAGGATGAAGCTTTCTTT. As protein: CASSGYSGQDEAFF.

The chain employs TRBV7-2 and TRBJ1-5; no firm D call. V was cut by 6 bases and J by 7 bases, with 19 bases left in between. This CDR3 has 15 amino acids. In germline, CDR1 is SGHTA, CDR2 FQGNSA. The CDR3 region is CASSPGTSAIQPQHF. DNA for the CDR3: TGTGCCAGCAGTCCGGGAACTTCCGCGATCCAGCCCCAGCATTTT.

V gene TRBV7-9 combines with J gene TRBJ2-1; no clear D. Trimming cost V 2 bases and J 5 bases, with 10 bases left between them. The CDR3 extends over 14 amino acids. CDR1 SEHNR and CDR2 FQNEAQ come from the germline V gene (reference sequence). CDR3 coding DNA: TGTGCCAGCAGCTTACCCTTGGCCGACAATGAGCAGTTCTTC. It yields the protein CASSLPLADNEQFF.